This entry concerns a single TCR beta chain. The record originates from a study of blood T cell repertoires in COVID-19. The overall study: Acute and convalescent COVID-19 samples came from the United States, Italy and Spain.

The CDR3 contains 13 residues. The V segment lost 4 bases and the J segment 7 bases; nucleotides outside the gene matches: 6. CDR1 and CDR2 from the germline V gene are SQVTM and ANQGSEA. The authors' processing: It was from reference gene primer amplification that nucleated cell counts were estimated. Sequenced by immunoSEQ multiplex PCR; TCRdb stores in-frame clones only, minus some. V and J calls and clone size follow that table, whereas D and trimming were derived from the DNA. The sample lists fewer than 200,000 clones, around 82% occurring once. Ages ranged from roughly 18 to 100 years, with residence in 24 US areas.

This receptor was identified in a woman between 50 and 59 years old in a cohort exposed to, infected with or recovered from COVID-19 (not recorded which). The rearrangement links TRBV29-1 to TRBJ1-5; 8 nucleotides agree with TRBD1. Material: PBMCs or T cells enriched from blood (not recorded which). Here the CDR3 DNA reads TGCAGCGTTGGCGGACAGGGCGAGCAGCCCCAGCATTTT. This encodes CSVGGQGEQPQHF.